The clone carrying this T cell receptor (beta chain) appeared a few times. The antigen remains undetermined. A much bigger clone sits one base away, suggesting this may be a read error. The sample belongs to a study of human T cells and chemical hapten exposure. The wider study: Minor pooled library volume differences mainly drove per-sample TCR yield variation.

The sample's time point: patch test 2, 6 weeks after DPC sensitization. Sample treatment: therapeutic diphenylcyclopropenone sensitization with weekly scalp DPC. General study findings and limits: With regard to DPC sensitization, TCRs above 1 in 1000 frequency did not change.

The CDR3 runs 16 residues. The J segment lost 11 bases and the V segment lost 1 base, leaving 14 bases of the junction unmatched. The germline gives CDR1 LGHDT, CDR2 YNNKEL (reference sequence). Individual cDNA molecules received unique molecular identifiers in the library. In the source study's methods: Per sample, the median was 95,638 TCRs, with values from 23,224 to 690,600. TCRdb redid the calling of the RACE reads with MiXCR, one entry per CDR3 protein. These V and J calls are TCRdb output, not the study's own analysis. The sample yields tens of thousands of distinct CDR3 sequences, around 9.6% seen once.

Material: whole blood, obtained in connection with sensitization to the hapten diphenylcyclopropenone (DPC). J is TRBJ1-5 and V is TRBV3-1; 7 bases line up with TRBD1. This receptor was obtained from a woman aged 25 to 39 with alopecia areata. Some clones in this sample may be carry-over from other donors' samples. The CDR3 is CASSQGSPKTGQSQHF. The CDR3 DNA follows: TGTGCCAGCAGCCAAGGTTCCCCTAAAACGGGACAGTCCCAGCATTTT.